This T cell receptor (beta chain) stems from a study of sequential checkpoint blockade in melanoma. The germline gives CDR1 LNHDA, CDR2 SQIVND (reference sequence). The CDR3 is 13 residues long. Trimming removed 5 bases at V and 0 bases at J, with 6 bases between. Indicated treatment: randomized to nivolumab then ipilimumab (arm A) or the reverse (arm B). This table comes from immunoSEQ multiplex PCR, and its TCRdb copy is limited to in-frame clones, with some not included. Of more than 9,000 clones in the sample, 70% to 80% were seen once. The rearrangement joins TRBV19 to TRBJ2-3; D remains ambiguous. This TCR came from a human donor with melanoma. The source material was CD8+ T cells sorted from blood (inferred from file names), sampled from a patient given nivolumab and ipilimumab in sequence. The CDR3 coding sequence is TGTGCCAGTAGTGGTACTAGCACAGATACGCAGTATTTT. Encoded protein: CASSGTSTDTQYF.